The 21 T cell receptor beta chains below all came from one sample that was sequenced in a study of CD8 T cells in ankylosing spondylitis. TCRdb reprocessed the 5' RACE reads with MiXCR, giving one entry per CDR3 protein. The table includes roughly 69,000 distinct CDR3 sequences, 5.3% detected once. Sample: blood, either unsorted or a sorted T cell fraction (not recorded which). The receptors here all came from a male donor with ankylosing spondylitis or in good health (not recorded which).

The table lists this clonotype with many counts. This chain connects TRBV12-3 or TRBV12-4 to TRBJ1-1; D possibly corresponds to TRBD1 (5 bases). With 3 bases removed from V and 1 base from J, the gap between germline ends came to 12 bases. This CDR3 region has 15 residues. CDR3 residues: CASSLWTTSNTEAFF. The CDR3 bases are TGTGCCAGCAGTTTGTGGACAACTTCGAACACTGAAGCTTTCTTT.

By share of the sample, this clonotype is medium-sized. The chain recombines TRBV2 with TRBJ2-2, with D perhaps being TRBD1 or TRBD2 (5 bases each). V was shortened by 3 bases and J by 1 base, with 9 bases between the two germline ends. CDR3 length: 15 amino acids. Germline V gene data show CDR1 as SNHLY and CDR2 as FYNNEI. CDR3 region: CASSEGRKNTGELFF. In DNA form, the CDR3 reads TGTGCCAGCAGTGAGGGACGGAAGAACACCGGGGAGCTGTTTTTT.

This clonotype was observed at least ten times. The J gene is TRBJ2-3, the V gene TRBV27; D may be TRBD2 (6 bases). Germline CDR1 is MNHEY and CDR2 is SMNVEV (reference sequence). V was pared by 7 bases and J by 4 bases, with 9 bases between. The CDR3 sequence is 12 residues long. CDR3 nucleotides: TGTGCCAGCACGGGGGTGGCAGATACGCAGTATTTT. It encodes CASTGVADTQYF.

This clonotype has ten or more counts. This chain links TRBV7-3 with TRBJ1-2; 8 bases agree with TRBD1. The CDR3 consists of 14 residues. Trimming took 2 bases from V and 7 from J; bases not matched to a gene: 6. From germline, CDR1 is SGHTA and CDR2 FQGTGA. CDR3 sequence: CASSLGQGDGGYTF. The CDR3 bases are TGTGCCAGCAGCTTAGGACAGGGAGATGGTGGCTACACCTTC.

This clonotype appeared many times. The rearrangement links TRBV30 to TRBJ1-1; TRBD1 might be the D (6 bases). The V end was cut by 1 base, the J end by 7 bases, with 13 bases between. The CDR3 sequence is 13 residues long. Germline V gene data show CDR1 as GTSNPN and CDR2 as SVGIG (reference sequence). The CDR3 DNA follows: TGTGCCTGGAGTGCAAAGGGGGGGGGTGAAGCTTTCTTT. Its protein is CAWSAKGGGEAFF.

This clonotype was counted at least ten times. The rearrangement links TRBV7-9 to TRBJ1-1; 11 bases are a match to TRBD1. V gave up 6 bases and J gave up 3 bases; unmatched junction bases: 3. The CDR3 has 14 amino acids. Germline CDR1 is SEHNR and CDR2 is FQNEAQ (reference sequence). CDR3 coding DNA: TGTGCCAGCAGTGGACAGGGGGCGTACACTGAAGCTTTCTTT. Protein sequence: CASSGQGAYTEAFF. Complete variable domain (other parts from reference TRBV7-9 and TRBJ1-1): DTGVSQNPRHKITKRGQNVTFRCDPISEHNRLYWYRQTLGQGPEFLTYFQNEAQLEKSRLLSDRFSAERPKGSFSTLEIQRTEQGDSAMYLCASSGQGAYTEAFFGQGTRLTVV.

This clonotype was counted many times. The V call is TRBV7-3, the J call TRBJ2-7; possibly TRBD1 for D (6 bases). This CDR3 has 15 residues. The V and J ends lost 1 base and 2 bases respectively, with 12 bases between them. Germline loops: CDR1 SGHTA, CDR2 FQGTGA. In DNA, the CDR3 is TGTGCCAGCAGCTTAAGGCACAGGGCCACCTACGAGCAGTACTTC. Its translation is CASSLRHRATYEQYF.

This clonotype was picked up many times. V gene TRBV5-1 combines with J gene TRBJ2-7, with 10 bases lining up with TRBD2. This CDR3 spans 14 amino acids. Germline lookup yields CDR1 SGHRS and CDR2 YFSETQ. Trimming removed 3 bases from V and 4 bases from J; junction bases left unmatched: 4. CDR3 loop: CASSSSSGGYEQYF. CDR3 in DNA: TGCGCCAGCAGCTCTTCTAGCGGGGGATACGAGCAGTACTTC.

This clonotype was counted at least ten times. This chain links TRBV4-1 with TRBJ2-5, with 8 bases lining up with TRBD2. Germline V CDR1 and CDR2: MGHRA, YSYEKL. Trimming at V came to 0 bases and at J to 5 bases, leaving 8 bases not matched to a gene. The CDR3 contains 16 residues. DNA of the CDR3: TGCGCCAGCAGCCAAGATACCGGGACTAGAGGGGAGACCCAGTACTTC. Amino acids: CASSQDTGTRGETQYF.

This clonotype was detected ten times or more. The chain couples TRBV7-2 to TRBJ2-3; unclear D gene. This CDR3 spans 14 amino acids. The V end was cut by 7 bases, the J end by 0 bases, with 11 bases between. Germline V CDR1 and CDR2: SGHTA, FQGNSA. CDR3 in amino acids: CASTGRASTDTQYF. As DNA, the CDR3 is TGTGCCAGCACCGGTAGGGCTAGCACAGATACGCAGTATTTT.

This clonotype showed up just a few times. CDR3 in DNA: TGCGCCAGCAGCTTGGGGTCAGGGAATTCACCCCTCCACTTT. This sequence encodes CASSLGSGNSPLHF. This rearrangement joins TRBV5-1 to TRBJ1-6; the D gene is possibly TRBD1 (5 bases). Germline CDR1 and CDR2: SGHRS and YFSETQ. V lost 0 bases and J lost 7, with 8 bases in between. The CDR3 has 14 amino acids. The full variable domain, rest sourced from reference TRBV5-1 and TRBJ1-6, is KAGVTQTPRYLIKTRGQQVTLSCSPISGHRSVSWYQQTPGQGLQFLFEYFSETQRNKGNFPGRFSGRQFSNSRSEMNVSTLELGDSALYLCASSLGSGNSPLHFGNGTRLTVT.

This clonotype occurred many times. The V call is TRBV5-1, the J call TRBJ2-7; D not certain. In germline, CDR1 is SGHRS, CDR2 YFSETQ. Trimming shortened V by 4 bases and J by 5 bases, and 19 bases separated the two germline ends. CDR3 size: 15 residues. CDR3 protein: CASSPKTPAYHEQYF. In nucleotides, the CDR3 is TGCGCCAGCAGCCCCAAAACCCCCGCCTACCACGAGCAGTACTTC.

Many counts were recorded for this clonotype. This chain links TRBV7-2 with TRBJ1-3; D call uncertain. V was pared by 1 base and J by 0 bases, with 4 bases between. Looked up from germline, CDR1 is SGHTA and CDR2 is FQGNSA. The CDR3 runs to 14 residues. The CDR3 region is CASSLDRSGNTIYF. CDR3 nucleotide sequence: TGTGCCAGCAGCTTAGACCGCTCTGGAAACACCATATATTTT. Full variable domain (missing parts from reference TRBV7-2 and TRBJ1-3): GAGVSQSPSNKVTEKGKDVELRCDPISGHTALYWYRQSLGQGLEFLIYFQGNSAPDKSGLPSDRFSAERTGGSVSTLTIQRTQQEDSAVYLCASSLDRSGNTIYFGEGSWLTVV.

At least ten counts were recorded for this clonotype. The rearrangement links TRBV5-5 to TRBJ1-5; the match to TRBD1 covers 7 bases. CDR3 length equals 15 residues. Unmatched junction bases numbered 3, after V lost 0 bases and J lost 3 bases. The V gene's germline CDR1 is SGHKS and CDR2 YYEKEE (reference sequence). CDR3 DNA: TGTGCCAGCAGCTTGGCCGGGACAGCCAATCAGCCCCAGCATTTT. It codes for CASSLAGTANQPQHF.

This clonotype was observed many times. CDR3 bases: TGCAGTGCCCGCTCCGGGGGCCTGATGAACACTGAAGCTTTCTTT. Translated: CSARSGGLMNTEAFF. This chain joins TRBV20-1 and TRBJ1-1; maybe TRBD1 (6 bases). The length of the CDR3 is 15 residues. Per germline, CDR1 DFQATT and CDR2 SNEGSKA (reference sequence). Trimming shortened V by 6 bases and J by 0 bases, and 17 bases separated the two germline ends.

This clonotype appeared many times. V and J are TRBV4-1 and TRBJ1-5; D unclear. Trimming removed 7 bases from V and 0 bases from J, with 13 bases in between. CDR3 length: 15 residues. Germline V gives CDR1 MGHRA, CDR2 YSYEKL. For the CDR3, the DNA is TGCGCCAGCACTAAAAACTGGGGTAGCAATCAGCCCCAGCATTTT. Residues: CASTKNWGSNQPQHF.

This clonotype was recorded many times. This sequence joins TRBV6-2 or TRBV6-3 and TRBJ2-4; D gene unclear. CDR1 is MNHEY, CDR2 SVGEGT, per germline. With 4 bases removed from V and 11 bases from J, the gap between germline ends came to 6 bases. This CDR3 is built from 10 residues. The CDR3 sequence is CASSCPLQYF. The CDR3 nucleotides read TGTGCCAGCAGTTGCCCCCTTCAGTACTTC.

This clonotype was recorded at least ten times. The chain couples TRBV20-1 to TRBJ2-7; 9 nucleotides match TRBD2. The trim removed 1 base at V and 4 bases at J, leaving 8 bases unmatched. This CDR3 is built from 15 residues. Germline values: CDR1 DFQATT, CDR2 SNEGSKA (reference sequence). In nucleotides, the CDR3 is TGCAGTGCTAGAGCGACGAGAGCGGGGGGATACGAGCAGTACTTC. It specifies CSARATRAGGYEQYF.

Ten or more counts support this clonotype. The chain couples TRBV5-6 to TRBJ1-6; tentatively, D is TRBD1 (5 bases). This CDR3 spans 14 amino acids. The germline gives CDR1 SGHDT, CDR2 YYEEEE. The germline V and J ends were trimmed by 3 bases and 10 bases, with 14 bases remaining between them. CDR3 protein: CASSWGGGMSPLHF. As DNA, the CDR3 is TGTGCCAGCAGCTGGGGCGGGGGGATGTCACCCCTCCACTTT.

This clonotype was picked up a small number of times. This chain connects TRBV12-3 or TRBV12-4 to TRBJ2-2; 7 bases are a match to TRBD1. Unmatched junction bases numbered 13, after V lost 5 bases and J lost 7 bases. The CDR3 consists of 16 residues. DNA for the CDR3: TGTGCCAGCAGTGCCACGACCGGGACAGCCGTCGGGGAGCTGTTTTTT. It encodes CASSATTGTAVGELFF.

Many counts were recorded for this clonotype. This chain uses TRBV6-5 with TRBJ1-6; D is ambiguous. Germline loops: CDR1 MNHEY, CDR2 SVGAGI. The CDR3 loop spans 18 amino acids. V was pared by 2 bases and J by 0 bases, with 14 bases between. The CDR3 DNA is TGTGCCAGCAGTTACCCTACCTTCATCTACTCCTATAATTCACCCCTCCACTTT. This translates into CASSYPTFIYSYNSPLHF.